The present T cell receptor (beta chain) was sequenced within a study of blood T cell repertoires in COVID-19. In the study overall: Sites in the United States, Italy and Spain provided acute and convalescent COVID-19 samples.

Seattle patients were enrolled during active infection and followed longitudinally. This clone has only one observation. The data were produced by immunoSEQ multiplex PCR, yet TCRdb's version contains in-frame clones alone and is incomplete. The table has about 140,000 clones, 84% seen once. Sequenced sample: peripheral blood. The receptor was derived from a man younger than 40 with COVID-19, enrolled during active disease.

CDR3 loop: CASSLGQVSTYEQYF. CDR3 DNA sequence: TGTGCCAGCAGCTTAGGGCAGGTTTCTACCTACGAGCAGTACTTC. V gene TRBV7-2 combines with J gene TRBJ2-7; D ambiguous. The CDR3 runs 15 residues. CDR1 and CDR2 from the germline V gene are SGHTA and FQGNSA. V was shortened by 1 base and J by 2 bases, with 12 bases between the two germline ends.